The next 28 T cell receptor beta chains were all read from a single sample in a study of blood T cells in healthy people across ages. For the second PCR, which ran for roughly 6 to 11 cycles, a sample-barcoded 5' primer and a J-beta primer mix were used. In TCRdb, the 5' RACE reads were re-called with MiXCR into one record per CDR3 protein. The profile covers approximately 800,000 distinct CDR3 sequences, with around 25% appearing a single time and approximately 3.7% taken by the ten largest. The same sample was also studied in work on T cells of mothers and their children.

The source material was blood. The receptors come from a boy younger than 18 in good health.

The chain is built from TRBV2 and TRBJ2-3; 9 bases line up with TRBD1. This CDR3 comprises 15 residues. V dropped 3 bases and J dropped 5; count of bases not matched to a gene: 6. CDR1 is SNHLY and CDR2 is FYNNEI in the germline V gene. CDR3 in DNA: TGTGCCAGCAGTGAGCGGGGACAGGGTGGAGATACGCAGTATTTT. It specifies CASSERGQGGDTQYF.

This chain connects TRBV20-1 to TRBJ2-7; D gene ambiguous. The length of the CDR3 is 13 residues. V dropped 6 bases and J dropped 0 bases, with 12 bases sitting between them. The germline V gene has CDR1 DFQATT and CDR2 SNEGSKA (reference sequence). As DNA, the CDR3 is TGCAGTGCCCGCGAGATGAGCTCCTACGAGCAGTACTTC. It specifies CSAREMSSYEQYF.

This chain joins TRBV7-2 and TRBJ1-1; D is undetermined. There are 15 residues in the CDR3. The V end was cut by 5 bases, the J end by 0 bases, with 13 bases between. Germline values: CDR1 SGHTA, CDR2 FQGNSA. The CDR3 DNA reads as TGTGCCAGCAGCCTCACCTTCAGGATGAACACTGAAGCTTTCTTT. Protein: CASSLTFRMNTEAFF.

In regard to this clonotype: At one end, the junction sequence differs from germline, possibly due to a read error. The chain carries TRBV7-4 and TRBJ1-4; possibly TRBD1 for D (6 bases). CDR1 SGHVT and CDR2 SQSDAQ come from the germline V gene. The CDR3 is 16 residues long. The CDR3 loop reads CVSSPWTEEGNEKLFF. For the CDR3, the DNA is TGTGTCAGCAGCCCCTGGACAGAGGAGGGTAATGAAAAACTGTTTTTT.

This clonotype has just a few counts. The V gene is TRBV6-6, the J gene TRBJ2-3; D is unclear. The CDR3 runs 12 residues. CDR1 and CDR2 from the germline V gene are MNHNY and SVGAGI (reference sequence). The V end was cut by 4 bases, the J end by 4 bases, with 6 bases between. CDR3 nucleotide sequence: TGTGCCAGCAGTTGGACCTCAGATACGCAGTATTTT. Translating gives CASSWTSDTQYF.

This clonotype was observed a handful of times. The CDR3 here is CAVQKPGLRGDEQFF. DNA for the CDR3: TGTGCCGTCCAAAAACCGGGACTACGAGGAGATGAGCAGTTCTTC. The chain has TRBV6-1 and TRBJ2-5, with 7 bases matching TRBD2. The DNA end is a closer match to TRBJ2-1, so the J assignment may be wrong. The CDR3 has 15 amino acids. Per germline, CDR1 MNHNS and CDR2 SASEGT.

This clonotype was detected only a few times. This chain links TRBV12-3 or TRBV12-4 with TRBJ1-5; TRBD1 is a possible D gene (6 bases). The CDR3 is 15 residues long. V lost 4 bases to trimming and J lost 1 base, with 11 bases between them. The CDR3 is CASSYDRSSNQPQHF. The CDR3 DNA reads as TGTGCCAGCAGTTACGACAGGTCCAGCAATCAGCCCCAGCATTTT.

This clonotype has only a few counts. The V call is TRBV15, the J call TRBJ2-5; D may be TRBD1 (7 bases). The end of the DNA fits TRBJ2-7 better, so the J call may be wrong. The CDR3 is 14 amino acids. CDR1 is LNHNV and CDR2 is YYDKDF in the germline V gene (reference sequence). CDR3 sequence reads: CATSRVRGAYEQYF. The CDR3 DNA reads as TGTGCCACCAGTCGTGTCAGGGGGGCCTACGAGCAGTACTTC.

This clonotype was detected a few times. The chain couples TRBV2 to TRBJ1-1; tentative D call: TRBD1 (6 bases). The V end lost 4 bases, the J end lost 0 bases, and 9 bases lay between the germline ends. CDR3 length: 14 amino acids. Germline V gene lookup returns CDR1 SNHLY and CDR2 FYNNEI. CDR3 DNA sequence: TGTGCCAGCAGTGGACAGGCCATGAACACTGAAGCTTTCTTT. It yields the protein CASSGQAMNTEAFF.

CDR3 in amino acids: CASSERQAYEQYF. CDR3 bases: TGTGCCAGCAGTGAAAGACAGGCCTACGAGCAGTACTTC. The V and J genes are TRBV6-1 and TRBJ2-7, with D possibly being TRBD1 (6 bases). The ends were cut back, 2 bases at V and 2 bases at J, with 7 bases in the middle. CDR1 is MNHNS, CDR2 SASEGT, per germline. This CDR3 is built from 13 residues.

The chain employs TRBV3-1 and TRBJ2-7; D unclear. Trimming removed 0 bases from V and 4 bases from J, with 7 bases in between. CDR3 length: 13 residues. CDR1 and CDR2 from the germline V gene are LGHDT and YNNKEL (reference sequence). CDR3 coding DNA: TGTGCCAGCAGCCAAGACCCTCGGTACGAGCAGTACTTC. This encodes CASSQDPRYEQYF.

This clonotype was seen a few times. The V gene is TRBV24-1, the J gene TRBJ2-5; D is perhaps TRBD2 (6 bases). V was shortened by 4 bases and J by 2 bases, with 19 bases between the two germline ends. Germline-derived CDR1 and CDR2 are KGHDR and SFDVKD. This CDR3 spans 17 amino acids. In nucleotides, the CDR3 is TGTGCCACCAGTGAGGGGGGTAGGGACGAAGAACAAGAGACCCAGTACTTC. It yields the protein CATSEGGRDEEQETQYF.

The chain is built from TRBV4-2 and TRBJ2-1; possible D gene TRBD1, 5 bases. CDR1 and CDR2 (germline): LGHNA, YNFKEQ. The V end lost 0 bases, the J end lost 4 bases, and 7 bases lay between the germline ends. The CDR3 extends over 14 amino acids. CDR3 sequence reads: CASSQEGQYNEQFF. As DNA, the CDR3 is TGTGCCAGCAGCCAAGAGGGGCAGTACAATGAGCAGTTCTTC.

In DNA form, the CDR3 reads TGTGCCAGCAGCCTAGTGTGGGATCCTGAAGCTTTCTTT. Translation: CASSLVWDPEAFF. The chain uses TRBV7-2 and TRBJ1-1; D uncertain. Between the trimmed V and J ends, which lost 5 bases and 6 bases, there was a span of 13 bases. CDR1 is SGHTA, CDR2 FQGNSA, per germline. This CDR3 is built from 13 residues.

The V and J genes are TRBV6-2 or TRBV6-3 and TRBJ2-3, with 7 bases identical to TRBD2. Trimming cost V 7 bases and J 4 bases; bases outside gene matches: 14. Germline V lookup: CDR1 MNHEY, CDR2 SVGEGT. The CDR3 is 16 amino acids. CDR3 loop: CASINPDGGNADTQYF. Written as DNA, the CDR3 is TGTGCCAGCATTAATCCTGACGGGGGGAACGCAGATACGCAGTATTTT.

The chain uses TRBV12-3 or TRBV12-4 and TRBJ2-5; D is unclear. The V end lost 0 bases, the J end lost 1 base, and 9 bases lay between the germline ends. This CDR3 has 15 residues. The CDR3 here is CASSLAAAGQETQYF. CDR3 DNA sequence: TGTGCCAGCAGTTTAGCTGCAGCTGGCCAAGAGACCCAGTACTTC.

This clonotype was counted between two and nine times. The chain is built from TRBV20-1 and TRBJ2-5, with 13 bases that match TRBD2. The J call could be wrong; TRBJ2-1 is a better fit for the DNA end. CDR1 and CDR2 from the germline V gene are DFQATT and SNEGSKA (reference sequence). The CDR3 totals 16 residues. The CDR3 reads CSARDPGLAGAGEQFF. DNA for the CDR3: TGCAGTGCTAGAGATCCCGGACTAGCGGGAGCCGGTGAGCAGTTCTTC.

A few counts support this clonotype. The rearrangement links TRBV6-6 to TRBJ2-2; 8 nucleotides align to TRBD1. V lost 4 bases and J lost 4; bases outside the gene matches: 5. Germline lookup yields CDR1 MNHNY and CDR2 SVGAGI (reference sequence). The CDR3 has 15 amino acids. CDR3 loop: CASSSDRGGTGELFF. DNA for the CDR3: TGTGCCAGCAGTTCAGACAGGGGCGGCACCGGGGAGCTGTTTTTT.

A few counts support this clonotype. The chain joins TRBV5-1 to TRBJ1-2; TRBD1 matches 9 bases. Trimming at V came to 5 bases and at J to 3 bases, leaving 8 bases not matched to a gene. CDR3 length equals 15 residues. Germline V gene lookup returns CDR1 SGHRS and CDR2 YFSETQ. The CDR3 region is CASREQGASDYGYTF. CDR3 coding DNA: TGCGCCAGCAGAGAACAGGGGGCGTCGGACTATGGCTACACCTTC.

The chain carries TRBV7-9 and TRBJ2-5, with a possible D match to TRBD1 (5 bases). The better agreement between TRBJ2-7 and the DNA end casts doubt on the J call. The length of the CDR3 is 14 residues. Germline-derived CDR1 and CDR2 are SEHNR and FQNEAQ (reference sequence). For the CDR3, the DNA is TGTGCCAGCAGCCCGTGCGACAGCCCCTACGAGCAGTACTTC. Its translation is CASSPCDSPYEQYF.

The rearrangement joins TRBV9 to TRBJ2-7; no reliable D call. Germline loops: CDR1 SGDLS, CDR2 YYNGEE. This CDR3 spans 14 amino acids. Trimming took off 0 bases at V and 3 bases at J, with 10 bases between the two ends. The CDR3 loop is CASSVDDRFYEQYF. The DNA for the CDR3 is TGTGCCAGCAGCGTAGACGATCGATTCTACGAGCAGTACTTC.

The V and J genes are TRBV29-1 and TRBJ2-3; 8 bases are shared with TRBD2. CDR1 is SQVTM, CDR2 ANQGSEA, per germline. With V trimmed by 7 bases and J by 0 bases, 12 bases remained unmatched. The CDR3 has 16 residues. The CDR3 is CSATRGGMMSTDTQYF. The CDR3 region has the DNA TGCAGCGCAACCCGCGGGGGGATGATGAGCACAGATACGCAGTATTTT.

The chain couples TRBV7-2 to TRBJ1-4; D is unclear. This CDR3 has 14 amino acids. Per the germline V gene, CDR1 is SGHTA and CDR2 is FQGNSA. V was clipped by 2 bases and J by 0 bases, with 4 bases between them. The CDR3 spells CASSLFPTNEKLFF. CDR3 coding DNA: TGTGCCAGCAGCTTATTTCCAACTAATGAAAAACTGTTTTTT.

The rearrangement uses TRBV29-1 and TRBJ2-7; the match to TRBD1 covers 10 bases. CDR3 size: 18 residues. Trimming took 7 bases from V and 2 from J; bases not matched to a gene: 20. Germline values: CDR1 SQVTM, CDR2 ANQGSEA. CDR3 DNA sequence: TGCAGCGCGCTCCTCTGGGACAGGGGCAGTCGAGGAGCCTACGAGCAGTACTTC. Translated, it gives CSALLWDRGSRGAYEQYF.

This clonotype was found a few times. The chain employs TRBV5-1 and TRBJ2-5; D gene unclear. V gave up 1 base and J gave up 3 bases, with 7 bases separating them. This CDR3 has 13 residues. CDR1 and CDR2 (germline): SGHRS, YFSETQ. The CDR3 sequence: CASSLYAEETQYF. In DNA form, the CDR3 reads TGCGCCAGCAGCTTGTATGCAGAAGAGACCCAGTACTTC.

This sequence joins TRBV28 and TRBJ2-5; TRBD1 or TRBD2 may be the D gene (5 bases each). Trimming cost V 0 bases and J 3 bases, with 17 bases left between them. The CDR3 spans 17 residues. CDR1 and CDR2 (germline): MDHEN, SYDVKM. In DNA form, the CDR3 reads TGTGCCAGCAGTTTATGGGGGGACGGAGGAGGCGAAGAGACCCAGTACTTC. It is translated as CASSLWGDGGGEETQYF.

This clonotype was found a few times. CDR3 DNA sequence: TGTGCCAGCAGTTTGTCCGGGAGGTCCTACGAGCAGTACTTC. Encoded protein: CASSLSGRSYEQYF. This chain uses TRBV28 with TRBJ2-5, with 7 nucleotides matching TRBD2. The last part of the DNA fits TRBJ2-7 better; the J call may be wrong. The CDR3 covers 14 residues. Germline values: CDR1 MDHEN, CDR2 SYDVKM.

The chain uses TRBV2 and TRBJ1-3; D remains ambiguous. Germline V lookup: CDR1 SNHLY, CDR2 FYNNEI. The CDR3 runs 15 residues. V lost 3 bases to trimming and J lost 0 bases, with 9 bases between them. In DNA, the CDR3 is TGTGCCAGCAGTGACCTGGTCAGCTCTGGAAACACCATATATTTT. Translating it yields CASSDLVSSGNTIYF.